The entry below gives a single T cell receptor (beta chain) sequence along with its context. Its matching antigen is unknown. Per donor, one heparinised blood draw averaged roughly 110 mL. This specimen belongs to a study of beta chain features in type 1 diabetes. Study results and limitations: Patients showed naive, central memory and Treg TCRB repertoires that appeared more similar than those of healthy donors. Insertion counts at VDJ junctions were lower in type 1 diabetes patients, who also showed more deletions there.

Since all of the isolated RNA was reverse transcribed, expressed TCRB transcripts were what got sequenced. Average reads for naive, central memory and regulatory T cell samples were around 4 million. The repertoire was sequenced with immunoSEQ multiplex PCR; TCRdb's copy has only in-frame clones and lacks some. Seen here are 390,000 or so clones, around 13% observed once, and the top ten hold 0.035% to 0.04%. The CDR3 spans 14 residues. Germline-derived CDR1 and CDR2 are SEHNR and FQNEAQ (reference sequence). The V and J ends lost 5 bases and 9 bases respectively, with 14 bases between them. What was sequenced was naive CD4+ T cells from blood. The sequence came from a man under 40 in good health. The rearrangement uses TRBV7-9 and TRBJ1-6; tentative D call: TRBD1 (6 bases). CDR3 loop: CASSLTRGGSPLHF. Here the CDR3 DNA reads TGTGCCAGCAGCCTGACCAGGGGCGGTTCACCCCTCCACTTT.